This is a list of T cell receptor beta chains from one sample in a study of monozygotic twins with cystic fibrosis. Clones were read by immunoSEQ multiplex PCR, and TCRdb kept only the in-frame ones, dropping some. This sample has roughly 25,000 clones, with 95% to 97% found just once. Material for sequencing was blood. The receptors shown here come from a girl aged 2-10 years with cystic fibrosis. CDR3s include the opening cysteine and the closing phenylalanine or tryptophan. D genes are given only for firm matches. Not all rows give a size; the values are once, few, many and, for expanded clones, a class.

D gene | J gene | V gene | clone size | CDR3 protein | CDR3 DNA
TRBD1 | TRBJ1-2 | TRBV10-3 | - | CAISESPGGNGYTF | TGTGCCATCAGTGAGTCCCCAGGGGGCAATGGCTACACCTTC
TRBD1 | TRBJ2-2 | TRBV28 | - | CASSSWTGPNTGELFF | TGTGCCAGCAGCTCCTGGACAGGACCGAACACCGGGGAGCTGTTTTTT
TRBD1 | TRBJ1-1 | TRBV5-1 | once | CASSPDRANTEAFF | TGCGCCAGCAGTCCCGACAGGGCGAACACTGAAGCTTTCTTT
- | TRBJ1-5 | TRBV7-3 | - | CASSLGGPNQPQHF | TGTGCCAGCAGCTTAGGGGGTCCCAATCAGCCCCAGCATTTT
- | TRBJ2-1 | TRBV28 | - | CASSLAGRNEQFF | TGTGCCAGCAGTTTAGCAGGGAGGAATGAGCAGTTCTTC
- | TRBJ1-2 | TRBV12-5 | - | CASGLDSFYGYTF | TGTGCTAGTGGTTTGGACAGCTTCTATGGCTACACCTTC
- | TRBJ1-5 | TRBV28 | - | CASRGSGQPQHF | TGTGCCAGCAGGGGGAGTGGGCAGCCCCAGCATTTT
- | TRBJ2-7 | TRBV6-1 | - | CASSRTDTNYEQYF | TGTGCCAGCAGCCGGACAGATACAAACTACGAGCAGTACTTC
- | TRBJ2-7 | TRBV10-3 | - | CAIILGREVEQYF | TGTGCCATCATCCTGGGCCGCGAAGTAGAGCAGTACTTC
- | TRBJ2-7 | TRBV5-1 | - | CASSLRTDSYEQYF | TGCGCCAGCAGCTTAAGGACGGATTCCTACGAGCAGTACTTC
TRBD1 | TRBJ1-1 | TRBV5-1 | - | CASSFSTGTDTEAFF | TGCGCCAGCAGCTTTTCGACAGGGACGGACACTGAAGCTTTCTTT
- | TRBJ1-1 | TRBV6-5 | - | CASINTEAFF | TGTGCCAGCATTAACACTGAAGCTTTCTTT
TRBD1 | TRBJ2-1 | TRBV7-9 | - | CASSSRDRASGEQFF | TGTGCCAGCAGCTCCCGGGACAGGGCCTCGGGTGAGCAGTTCTTC
- | TRBJ2-1 | TRBV4-1 | - | CASSQDGRSYNEQFF | TGCGCCAGCAGCCAAGACGGAAGATCCTACAATGAGCAGTTCTTC
- | TRBJ2-2 | TRBV7-3 | few | CASSLITGPTGELFF | TGTGCCAGCAGCTTAATTACGGGGCCCACCGGGGAGCTGTTTTTT
- | TRBJ1-2 | TRBV29-1 | - | CSVESGVQYGYTF | TGCAGCGTTGAGTCCGGGGTCCAATATGGCTACACCTTC
- | TRBJ1-2 | TRBV2 | - | CASRDGSYGYTF | TGTGCCAGCAGGGATGGAAGCTATGGCTACACCTTC
TRBD1 | TRBJ1-1 | TRBV7-8 | - | CASSSDGTGLGNTEAFF | TGTGCCAGCAGCTCCGACGGGACAGGGTTGGGGAACACTGAAGCTTTCTTT
- | TRBJ1-5 | TRBV18 | - | CASSPGVANQPQHF | TGTGCCAGCTCACCGGGAGTTGCCAATCAGCCCCAGCATTTT
TRBD1 | TRBJ2-3 | TRBV14 | - | CASSKYIRTGGTDTQYF | TGTGCCAGCAGCAAGTATATCCGGACAGGGGGCACAGATACGCAGTATTTT